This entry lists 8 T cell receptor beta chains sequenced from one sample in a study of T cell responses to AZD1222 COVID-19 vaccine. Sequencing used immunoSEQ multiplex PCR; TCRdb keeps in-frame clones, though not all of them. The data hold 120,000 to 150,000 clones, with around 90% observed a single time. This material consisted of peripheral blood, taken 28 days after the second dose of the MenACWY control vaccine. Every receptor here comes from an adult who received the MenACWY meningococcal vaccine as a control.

CDR3 bases: TGTGCCAGAAGCTTCCACCGCCCGACTAGCGGGGAGCAGTTCTTC. It codes for CARSFHRPTSGEQFF. The genes are TRBV5-3 and TRBJ2-1, with 10 bases identical to TRBD2. TRBV5-3 is marked as an open reading frame, function uncertain. The CDR3 contains 15 residues. V gave up 2 bases and J gave up 10 bases; unmatched junction bases: 9.

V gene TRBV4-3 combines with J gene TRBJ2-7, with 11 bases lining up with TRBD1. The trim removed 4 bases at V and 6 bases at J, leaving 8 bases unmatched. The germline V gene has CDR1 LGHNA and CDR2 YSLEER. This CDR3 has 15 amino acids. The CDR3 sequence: CASSPGQGDKPEQYF. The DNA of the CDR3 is TGCGCCAGCAGCCCGGGACAGGGGGATAAACCCGAGCAGTACTTC.

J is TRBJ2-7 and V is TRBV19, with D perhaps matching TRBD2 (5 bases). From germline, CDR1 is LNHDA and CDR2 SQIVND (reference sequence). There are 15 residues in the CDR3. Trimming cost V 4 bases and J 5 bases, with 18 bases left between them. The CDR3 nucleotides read TGTGCCAGTAGTAGGAGGCTCGCTACCATCCACGAGCAGTACTTC. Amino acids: CASSRRLATIHEQYF.

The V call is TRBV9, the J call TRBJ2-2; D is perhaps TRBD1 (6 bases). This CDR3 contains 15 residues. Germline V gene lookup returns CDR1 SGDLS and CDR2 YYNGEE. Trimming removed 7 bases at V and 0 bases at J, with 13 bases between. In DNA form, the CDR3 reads TGTGCCAGCGCTGCACAGGGATCGAACACCGGGGAGCTGTTTTTT. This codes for CASAAQGSNTGELFF. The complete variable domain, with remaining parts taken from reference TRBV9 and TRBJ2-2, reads DSGVTQTPKHLITATGQRVTLRCSPRSGDLSVYWYQQSLDQGLQFLIQYYNGEERAKGNILERFSAQQFPDLHSELNLSSLELGDSALYFCASAAQGSNTGELFFGEGSRLTVL.

The DNA for the CDR3 is TGTGCCAGCCCCGTTGGGGGGTTTAACACTGAAGCTTTCTTT. Translation: CASPVGGFNTEAFF. J is TRBJ1-1 and V is TRBV2, with a tentative D call TRBD1 (5 bases). Per the germline V gene, CDR1 is SNHLY and CDR2 is FYNNEI. V lost 8 bases to trimming and J lost 2 bases, with 15 bases between them. The CDR3 runs 14 residues.

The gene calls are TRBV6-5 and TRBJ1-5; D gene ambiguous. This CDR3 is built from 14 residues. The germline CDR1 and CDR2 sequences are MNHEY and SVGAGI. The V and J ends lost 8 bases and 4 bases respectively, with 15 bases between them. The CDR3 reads CASLPQIWNQPQHF. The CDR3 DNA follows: TGTGCCAGCCTCCCCCAAATATGGAATCAGCCCCAGCATTTT.

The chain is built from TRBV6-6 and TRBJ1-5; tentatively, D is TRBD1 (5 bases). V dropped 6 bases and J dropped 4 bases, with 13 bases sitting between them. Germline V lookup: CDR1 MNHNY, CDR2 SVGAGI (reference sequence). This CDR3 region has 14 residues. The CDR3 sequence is CASRNKGWNQPQHF. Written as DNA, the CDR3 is TGTGCCAGCAGAAACAAGGGGTGGAATCAGCCCCAGCATTTT.

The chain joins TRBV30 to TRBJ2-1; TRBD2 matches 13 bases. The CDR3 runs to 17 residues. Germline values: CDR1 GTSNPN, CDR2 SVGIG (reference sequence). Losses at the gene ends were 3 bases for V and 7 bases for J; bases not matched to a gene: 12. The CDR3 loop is CAWSVGTSGIFRNEQFF. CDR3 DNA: TGTGCCTGGAGCGTCGGGACTAGCGGGATCTTTAGAAATGAGCAGTTCTTC.